One sample yielded the 21 T cell receptor beta chains listed below, sequenced in a study of beta chain features in type 1 diabetes. Notes on the study in general: For Type 1 diabetes patients, all four CD4+ subsets carried TCRB CDR3s that were moderately but significantly shorter.

No antigen has been identified for these receptors. Every bit of the isolated RNA underwent reverse transcription, so sequencing read expressed TCRB transcripts. Generated by immunoSEQ multiplex PCR, the TCRdb table keeps only in-frame clones and is missing some. Here the sample spans 140,000 to 150,000 clones, about an eighth being singletons. The sequencing input was central memory CD4+ T cells from blood. These receptors originate from a man younger than 30 with type 1 diabetes.

The genes are TRBV4-1 and TRBJ2-1, with D uncertain. Germline loops: CDR1 MGHRA, CDR2 YSYEKL. Trimming pared 0 bases from V and 4 bases from J, leaving 7 bases between. This CDR3 is 14 amino acids long. Here the CDR3 reads CASSQERAYNEQFF. The CDR3 nucleotides read TGCGCCAGCAGCCAAGAACGGGCGTACAATGAGCAGTTCTTC.

This clone showed up just a few times. This sequence joins TRBV6-6 and TRBJ2-5; D is perhaps TRBD1 (5 bases). Trimming left V 4 bases short and J 2 bases short, with 11 bases between. CDR1 and CDR2 (germline): MNHNY, SVGAGI (reference sequence). The CDR3 contains 14 residues. DNA of the CDR3: TGTGCCAGCAGTTTCCAAGGGGCACAAGAGACCCAGTACTTC. Its protein product is CASSFQGAQETQYF.

This clone was detected ten times or more. V gene TRBV2 combines with J gene TRBJ2-3, with 8 bases aligning to TRBD2. With 5 bases clipped from V and 3 bases from J, the junction kept 7 bases outside the gene matches. The germline gives CDR1 SNHLY, CDR2 FYNNEI. The CDR3 is 15 amino acids. Written as DNA, the CDR3 is TGTGCCAGCAGTCAAAGAACTAGCGGAACAGATACGCAGTATTTT. Amino acids: CASSQRTSGTDTQYF.

This rearrangement joins TRBV11-3 to TRBJ2-3; perhaps TRBD1 as D (7 bases). This CDR3 contains 16 residues. V was cut by 1 base and J by 2 bases, with 13 bases left in between. In germline, CDR1 is SGHNT, CDR2 YENEEA. In nucleotides, the CDR3 is TGTGCCAGCAGCTTAGGTTCAGGGGGGCCCACAGATACGCAGTATTTT. This encodes CASSLGSGGPTDTQYF. Combining the CDR3 with reference TRBV11-3 and TRBJ2-3 gives the whole variable domain EAGVVQSPRYKIIEKKQPVAFWCNPISGHNTLYWYLQNLGQGPELLIRYENEEAVDDSQLPKDRFSAERLKGVDSTLKIQPAELGDSAVYLCASSLGSGGPTDTQYFGPGTRLTVL.

This clone appeared many times. The chain recombines TRBV6-1 with TRBJ2-7, with D perhaps TRBD1 (6 bases). The length of the CDR3 is 14 residues. V lost 6 bases to trimming and J lost 7 bases, with 19 bases between them. The V gene's germline CDR1 is MNHNS and CDR2 SASEGT. The CDR3 DNA follows: TGTGCCAGCAGGGTAATACAGGGTAGTGCGGAGCAGTACTTC. Translated, it gives CASRVIQGSAEQYF.

The chain is built from TRBV4-1 and TRBJ2-7, with D maybe TRBD1 (6 bases). Germline loops: CDR1 MGHRA, CDR2 YSYEKL. Trimming left V 3 bases short and J 2 bases short, with 14 bases between. This CDR3 has 15 amino acids. The CDR3 here is CASSQSEGGTYEQYF. CDR3 in DNA: TGCGCCAGCAGCCAGTCAGAAGGGGGTACCTACGAGCAGTACTTC.

The table lists this clone with a few counts. The CDR3 reads CASSRGQDSYEQYF. The CDR3, as DNA: TGTGCCAGCAGTCGGGGACAGGACTCCTACGAGCAGTACTTC. The genes are TRBV6-5 and TRBJ2-7; 8 bases are a match to TRBD1. Germline loops: CDR1 MNHEY, CDR2 SVGAGI. J lost 0 bases, V lost 5 bases, and 3 bases had no gene match. The CDR3 contains 14 residues.

This clone was seen a few times. The sample holds other DNA sequences that translate to the same CDR3. This chain connects TRBV2 to TRBJ1-1, with D perhaps TRBD1 (5 bases). This CDR3 comprises 15 residues. Germline CDR1 reads SNHLY; CDR2 reads FYNNEI. Trimming pared 7 bases from V and 0 bases from J, leaving 15 bases between. DNA for the CDR3: TGTGCCAGCACCCCAGCGGGGCAGTTGAACACTGAAGCTTTCTTT. Translating it yields CASTPAGQLNTEAFF. The complete variable domain, with remaining parts taken from reference TRBV2 and TRBJ1-1, reads EPEVTQTPSHQVTQMGQEVILRCVPISNHLYFYWYRQILGQKVEFLVSFYNNEISEKSEIFDDQFSVERPDGSNFTLKIRSTKLEDSAMYFCASTPAGQLNTEAFFGQGTRLTVV.

Points on this clone: A much larger clone lies one base from this, so it may be a read error. The chain recombines TRBV30 with TRBJ1-6; 8 positions agree with TRBD1. J gave up 7 bases and V 5 bases, and 4 bases lay outside the gene matches. Germline V gene sequence: CDR1 GTSNPN, CDR2 SVGIG (reference sequence). The CDR3 is 13 amino acids. The CDR3: CAWDRGPNSPLHF. CDR3 coding DNA: TGTGCCTGGGACAGGGGCCCCAATTCACCCCTCCACTTT.

This clone has more than one count but fewer than ten. In the same sample, other DNA sequences code for this CDR3. The CDR3 here is CASSFHLGQGAYQPQHF. In nucleotides, the CDR3 is TGTGCCAGCAGCTTCCACCTCGGACAGGGGGCTTATCAGCCCCAGCATTTT. The V and J genes are TRBV9 and TRBJ1-5; 11 bases agree with TRBD1. J was trimmed by 5 bases and V by 4 bases; bases with no gene match: 11. This CDR3 has 17 residues. Germline CDR1 reads SGDLS; CDR2 reads YYNGEE.

This clone was detected a few times. V gene TRBV30 combines with J gene TRBJ1-3; D is unresolved. V was trimmed by 0 bases and J by 3 bases, leaving 9 bases between them. The germline V gene encodes CDR1 GTSNPN and CDR2 SVGIG (reference sequence). The length of the CDR3 is 14 residues. The CDR3 reads CAWSVGGLGNTIYF. The CDR3 region has the DNA TGTGCCTGGAGTGTAGGAGGGCTTGGAAACACCATATATTTT. The whole variable domain, filled in from reference TRBV30 and TRBJ1-3, reads SQTIHQWPATLVQPVGSPLSLECTVEGTSNPNLYWYRQAAGRGLQLLFYSVGIGQISSEVPQNLSASRPQDRQFILSSKKLLLSDSGFYLCAWSVGGLGNTIYFGEGSWLTVV.

This clone has only a few counts. The chain employs TRBV29-1 and TRBJ1-1; D is uncertain. V lost 1 base, J lost 0 bases, and 6 bases lay in between. Germline assignment: CDR1 SQVTM and CDR2 ANQGSEA. The CDR3 is 13 amino acids. Here the CDR3 reads CSVEGRMNTEAFF. The DNA of the CDR3 is TGCAGCGTTGAAGGAAGGATGAACACTGAAGCTTTCTTT. Variable domain in full (rest from reference TRBV29-1 and TRBJ1-1): SAVISQKPSRDICQRGTSLTIQCQVDSQVTMMFWYRQQPGQSLTLIATANQGSEATYESGFVIDKFPISRPNLTFSTLTVSNMSPEDSSIYLCSVEGRMNTEAFFGQGTRLTVV.

The V gene is TRBV4-3, the J gene TRBJ1-2; 9 bases align to TRBD1. CDR1 and CDR2 from the germline V gene are LGHNA and YSLEER. This CDR3 comprises 16 residues. With 1 base clipped from V and 0 bases from J, the junction kept 3 bases outside the gene matches. The CDR3 DNA sequence: TGCGCCAGCAGCCAAGTGGGACAGGGAGCTAACTATGGCTACACCTTC. Its protein product is CASSQVGQGANYGYTF.

V and J are TRBV28 and TRBJ1-1; D is perhaps TRBD1 (5 bases). The CDR3 loop spans 11 amino acids. Trimming took off 7 bases at V and 3 bases at J, with 6 bases between the two ends. Germline CDR1 MDHEN, CDR2 SYDVKM. The CDR3 loop reads CASKGDTEAFF. The CDR3 nucleotides are TGTGCCAGCAAAGGGGACACTGAAGCTTTCTTT.

The genes are TRBV9 and TRBJ1-1; D not certain. This CDR3 spans 14 amino acids. Germline V gene data show CDR1 as SGDLS and CDR2 as YYNGEE. With 1 base removed from V and 1 base from J, the gap between germline ends came to 8 bases. The CDR3, as DNA: TGTGCCAGCAGCGTAAGTACCCAGAACACTGAAGCTTTCTTT. This codes for CASSVSTQNTEAFF.

V gene TRBV19 combines with J gene TRBJ2-5; perhaps TRBD2 as D (6 bases). The V end lost 4 bases, the J end lost 5 bases, and 11 bases lay between the germline ends. This CDR3 spans 13 amino acids. Germline V gives CDR1 LNHDA, CDR2 SQIVND (reference sequence). The chain's CDR3 is CASSTPGEETQYF. The CDR3 DNA is TGTGCCAGTAGTACCCCGGGGGAGGAGACCCAGTACTTC. Full variable domain (rest looked up from reference TRBV19 and TRBJ2-5): DGGITQSPKYLFRKEGQNVTLSCEQNLNHDAMYWYRQDPGQGLRLIYYSQIVNDFQKGDIAEGYSVSREKKESFPLTVTSAQKNPTAFYLCASSTPGEETQYFGPGTRLLVL.

The chain couples TRBV2 to TRBJ2-3; TRBD2 matches 8 bases. Germline loops: CDR1 SNHLY, CDR2 FYNNEI. CDR3 size: 14 residues. With 7 bases clipped from V and 4 bases from J, the junction kept 7 bases outside the gene matches. The CDR3 reads CASTGGLSSDTQYF. The CDR3 nucleotides read TGTGCCAGCACGGGGGGGCTATCCTCAGATACGCAGTATTTT.

The V and J genes are TRBV29-1 and TRBJ1-1; 7 bases are shared with TRBD1. Losses at the gene ends were 8 bases for V and 4 bases for J; bases not matched to a gene: 4. Germline assignment: CDR1 SQVTM and CDR2 ANQGSEA. There are 11 residues in the CDR3. CDR3 coding DNA: TGCAGCATTCACAGGGGCACTGAAGCTTTCTTT. It is translated as CSIHRGTEAFF. Based on the CDR3 plus reference TRBV29-1 and TRBJ1-1, the full variable domain is SAVISQKPSRDICQRGTSLTIQCQVDSQVTMMFWYRQQPGQSLTLIATANQGSEATYESGFVIDKFPISRPNLTFSTLTVSNMSPEDSSIYLCSIHRGTEAFFGQGTRLTVV.

A few counts support this clone. V gene TRBV10-3 combines with J gene TRBJ1-5, with D tentatively TRBD1 (5 bases). CDR1 ENHRY and CDR2 SYGVKD come from the germline V gene. This CDR3 region has 14 residues. Trimming removed 4 bases from V and 3 bases from J, with 10 bases in between. This chain's CDR3 is CAISAAGYNQPQHF. The CDR3 nucleotides are TGTGCCATCAGTGCAGCAGGGTACAATCAGCCCCAGCATTTT.

The chain has TRBV7-9 and TRBJ2-1; the D gene is possibly TRBD1 (5 bases). V was trimmed by 2 bases and J by 7 bases, leaving 9 bases between them. Germline V gene sequence: CDR1 SEHNR, CDR2 FQNEAQ (reference sequence). This CDR3 contains 13 residues. The CDR3 region is CASSLPGWNEQFF. Here the CDR3 DNA reads TGTGCCAGCAGCTTACCAGGGTGGAATGAGCAGTTCTTC.

This clone was seen a handful of times. This CDR3 reads CATVLAGSTDTQYF. In DNA, the CDR3 is TGTGCCACCGTACTAGCGGGGAGCACAGATACGCAGTATTTT. The chain is built from TRBV6-6 and TRBJ2-3; TRBD2 agrees at 10 bases. The CDR3 has 14 residues. J gave up 0 bases and V 10 bases, and 4 bases lay outside the gene matches. Germline values: CDR1 MNHNY, CDR2 SVGAGI (reference sequence).